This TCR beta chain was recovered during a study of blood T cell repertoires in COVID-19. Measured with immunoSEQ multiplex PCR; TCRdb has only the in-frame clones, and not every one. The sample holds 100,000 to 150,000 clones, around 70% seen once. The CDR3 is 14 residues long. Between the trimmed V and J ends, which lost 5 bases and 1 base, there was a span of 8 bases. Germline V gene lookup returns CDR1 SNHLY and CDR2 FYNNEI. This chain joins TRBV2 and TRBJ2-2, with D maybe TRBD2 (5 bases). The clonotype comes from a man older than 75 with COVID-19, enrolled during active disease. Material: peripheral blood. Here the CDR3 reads CASSNSENTGELFF. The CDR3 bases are TGTGCCAGCAGTAATAGCGAGAACACCGGGGAGCTGTTTTTT.